This is a list of T cell receptor beta chains from one sample in a study of cytomegalovirus exposure and HLA in healthy donors. Data came from immunoSEQ multiplex PCR; TCRdb stores just in-frame clones and leaves some out. The sample gives about 200,000 clones, around 83% of which show up once; about 2.5% is in the top ten. The specimen sequenced was PBMCs. The receptors here all came from a woman between 40 and 50 years old in good health and CMV-seronegative. Each CDR3 is given with its conserved first and last residue. The D gene is left open where the match is weak. Expanded clones get a size class; other rows say once, few or many, or leave the size out.

D | length | J | V | size | DNA | CDR3
. | 13 | TRBJ2-2 | TRBV2 | . | TGTGCCAGCAGGGAGAAGGAGGTCGGGGAGCTGTTTTTT | CASREKEVGELFF
. | 13 | TRBJ2-2 | TRBV6-4 | once | TGTGCCAGCAGGACAGCGAACACCGGGGAGCTGTTTTTT | CASRTANTGELFF
TRBD2 | 14 | TRBJ2-7 | TRBV9 | . | TGTGCCAGCAGCGTAGGCGGGAGCTCCTACGAGCAGTACTTC | CASSVGGSSYEQYF
. | 14 | TRBJ1-4 | TRBV7-9 | . | TGTGCCAGTTCGACGGGTTCAACTAATGAAAAACTGTTTTTT | CASSTGSTNEKLFF
TRBD1 | 15 | TRBJ2-1 | TRBV7-7 | . | TGTGCCAGCAGCTTAGAGGGGGCCTCCTACAATGAGCAGTTCTTC | CASSLEGASYNEQFF
. | 12 | TRBJ2-5 | TRBV5-1 | . | TGCGCCAGCAGCCCCCCAGGCGAGACCCAGTACTTC | CASSPPGETQYF
. | 14 | TRBJ2-3 | TRBV30 | once | TGTGCCTGGAGTGGTGGGGGCAGTACAGATACGCAGTATTTT | CAWSGGGSTDTQYF
TRBD2 | 15 | TRBJ2-7 | TRBV11-1 | . | TGTGCCAGCAGCGGTACTAGCGGGAGAGCCTACGAGCAGTACTTC | CASSGTSGRAYEQYF
. | 15 | TRBJ2-4 | TRBV6-1 | . | TGTGCCAGCAGCGATCAGGGGATGGCCAAAAACATTCAGTACTTC | CASSDQGMAKNIQYF
. | 15 | TRBJ1-1 | TRBV7-7 | . | TGTGCCAGCAGCTTAAAGACCTCGAGGGACACTGAAGCTTTCTTT | CASSLKTSRDTEAFF
. | 11 | TRBJ1-1 | TRBV7-8 | . | TGTGCCAGCAGCTTACGGGGGGCGGCTTTCTTT | CASSLRGAAFF
. | 14 | TRBJ2-2 | TRBV4-2 | few | TGTGCCAGCAGTACCAGGGTCGGGACCGGGGAGCTGTTTTTT | CASSTRVGTGELFF
TRBD2 | 14 | TRBJ2-1 | TRBV6-5 | . | TGTGCCAGCTTTAGCGGGAGTAGGTACAATGAGCAGTTCTTC | CASFSGSRYNEQFF
. | 14 | TRBJ2-7 | TRBV6-5 | once | TGTGCCAGCAGCCAGACAGGTTTGTCCTACGAGCAGTACTTC | CASSQTGLSYEQYF